These T cell receptor beta chains were read from a single sample in a study of CD8 T cells in ankylosing spondylitis. TCRdb redid the calling of the 5' RACE reads with MiXCR, one entry per CDR3 protein. The sample lists more than 150,000 distinct CDR3 sequences; roughly 13% were seen once. Material for sequencing was blood, either unsorted or a sorted T cell fraction (not recorded which). The receptors originated from a male donor with ankylosing spondylitis or in good health (not recorded which). The CDR3 runs from the conserved cysteine through the conserved F or W. Not all rows give a size; the values are once, few, many and, for expanded clones, a class.

many TRBV4-1 CASSRGTGDSYEQYF
. TRBV5-1 CASSSDRDLGNTIYF
many TRBV7-9 CASSQGRPAYF
once TRBV15 CATSRQRLGNSGANVLTF
few TRBV6-5 CASRTGPYGYTF
few TRBV7-6 CASSPLPGTPTEAFF
few TRBV15 CATSTPTSGSTDTQYF
. TRBV20-1 CSARDLQSGANVLTF
. TRBV5-6 CASSLAGSGGAFGNEQFF
. TRBV11-2 CASSLSQGDYEQYF
few TRBV7-7 CASSLNHRAANTGELFF
. TRBV29-1 CSVWVSSYEQYF
few TRBV5-6 CASRYLRGRGTGKRETQYF
. TRBV28 CASSPDRSYTGELFF
few TRBV13 CASSIRTVNTEAFF
. TRBV10-3 CAIENRDGVYIGELFF
. TRBV25-1 CASSVGKNTEAFF
. TRBV14 CASSPRDYLQETQYF
. TRBV4-2 CASSQDLAGGLTEYF
medium-sized TRBV20-1 CSARPRGGPGELFF
few TRBV12-3/TRBV12-4 CASSLGRAVETEAFF
. TRBV4-1 CASSQGDRETGELFF
few TRBV10-3 CAISETGRSYEQYF
few TRBV25-1 CASSTMGQPQHF
few TRBV12-3/TRBV12-4 CASSLDSLAKNIQYF
few TRBV6-1 CASSEAISYEQYF
many TRBV5-1 CASSPWDSDNEQFF
few TRBV9 CASSLTGTDYNEQFF
. TRBV27 CASSLSGTGVNGYTF
few TRBV2 CASSEWGTPNTEAFF
. TRBV3-1 CASSQDRGTSGVNEQFF
few TRBV12-3/TRBV12-4 CASSFDGGYEQYF
. TRBV10-3 CAISEYETVNTEAFF
many TRBV3-1 CASSQDWKAAVSTDTQYF
many TRBV12-3/TRBV12-4 CASSLGLADYEQYF
many TRBV4-1 CASSQVQGEGPQQYF
. TRBV7-7 CASSQGGGVQFF
. TRBV7-6 CASSSPSGVGETQYF
. TRBV5-1 CASSFSQGSYNEQFF
. TRBV6-4 CASSVTSGSANEQFF
many TRBV5-1 CASSDKPEETQYF
few TRBV20-1 CSAILLEPPYNEQFF
many TRBV10-2 CASSESENHEQYF
many TRBV12-3/TRBV12-4 CASSTGVNTEAFF
few TRBV27 CASSLTEGLAYYEQYF
few TRBV5-1 CASSLEGGAGNEQFF